This TCR beta chain was found in a study of T-cell memory formation after mild COVID-19. This clonotype came up many times. Antigen unknown. General study findings and limits: CD4+ contracting clones lay mainly in CM and EM, CD8+ ones in EMRA. Day 15 to 85 contracting clones showed balanced CD4/CD8; later expanders leaned CD4+. Cross-reactive memory appears to have joined, as suggested by some responding clones showing up in pre-infection memory.

cDNA libraries for TCR alpha and TCR beta, carrying sample barcodes and UMIs, came from 5'RACE with constant-segment primers. Via MiXCR, TCRdb re-called the 5' RACE reads, giving one row per CDR3 protein. The sample lists some 64,000 distinct CDR3 sequences, over 8.5% occurring once. The germline V gene encodes CDR1 LGHNA and CDR2 YNFKEQ. After removal of 4 bases from V and 1 base from J, the junction contained 6 bases not matched to a gene. The CDR3 is made up of 16 amino acids. Source material: PBMCs or a T cell subset sorted from them (not recorded which). V is TRBV4-2 and J is TRBJ2-4; 8 bases align to TRBD2. The receptor was derived from a man aged 18-30 years who had mild COVID-19 (a few samples of this study predate the infection). Cell type and time point are not known. The CDR3 DNA sequence: TGTGCCAGCAGCCTTGGGAGCGGGGGTGCCAAAAACATTCAGTACTTC. Amino acid sequence: CASSLGSGGAKNIQYF.